The entry below gives a single T cell receptor (beta chain) sequence along with its context. The antigen is undetermined. The source of the sample is a study of T-cell memory formation after mild COVID-19. About the research overall: The study found TCR clusters largely donor specific.

Each CDR3 protein is one row after TCRdb ran MiXCR on the 5' RACE reads. The sample contains some 150,000 distinct CDR3 sequences, less than 25% of which appear only once. V was cut by 5 bases and J by 7 bases, with 21 bases left in between. This CDR3 comprises 16 residues. Germline-derived CDR1 and CDR2 are MNHEY and SVGAGI. Study-wide results and caveats: Whereas later expanders leaned CD4+, clones contracting day 15 to 85 showed a balanced CD4/CD8 makeup.

The clonotype comes from an adult woman who had mild COVID-19 (a few samples of this study predate the infection). Cell type and time point are not known. The material sequenced was PBMCs or a T cell subset sorted from them (not recorded which). This chain joins TRBV6-5 and TRBJ2-1, with D uncertain. Written as DNA, the CDR3 is TGTGCCAGCAGTCTCGACGCCGCCTCCTCGACAAATGAGCAGTTCTTC. Encoded protein: CASSLDAASSTNEQFF.